A selection of T cell receptor beta chains follows, all from one sample in a study of brain T cells in children with intractable seizures. Repertoires were generated with immunoSEQ multiplex PCR, while TCRdb's copy carries only in-frame clones and drops some. The table lists about 110,000 clones, roughly 94% of them singletons. Sequencing was performed on peripheral blood, taken at surgery. The receptors come from a boy under two years old with hemimegalencephaly and intractable seizures. Both conserved end residues are part of each CDR3. The D gene is left open where the match is weak. A row's size may be missing; if present it is once, few, many or a size class.

j_call d_call clone_size v_call cdr3_nt cdr3_aa
TRBJ1-2 TRBD1 - TRBV19 TGTGCCAGTAGTATCTCAGGGGGTAACTATGGCTACACCTTC CASSISGGNYGYTF
TRBJ2-1 TRBD2 - TRBV4-1 TGCGCCAGCAGCCCACCGCCCGGACTAGCGGGAGACAATGAGCAGTTCTTC CASSPPPGLAGDNEQFF
TRBJ2-3 TRBD2 - TRBV10-3 TGTGCCATCGGGAAACTAGCGATGGCAGATACGCAGTATTTT CAIGKLAMADTQYF
TRBJ1-2 - few TRBV12-3/TRBV12-4 TGTGCCAGCAGTTCCGAGTATGGCTACACCTTC CASSSEYGYTF
TRBJ1-2 - - TRBV6-1 TGTGCCAGCAGTGAAGCGCGGAGGGACTATGGCTACACCTTC CASSEARRDYGYTF
TRBJ1-5 - - TRBV9 TGTGCCAGCAGCGTAGGACTTAACGAGAATCAGCCCCAGCATTTT CASSVGLNENQPQHF
TRBJ2-3 - - TRBV5-1 TGCGCCAGCGCTAGCGCTTCTAGCACAGATACGCAGTATTTT CASASASSTDTQYF
TRBJ2-7 - - TRBV5-8 TGTGCCAGCAGCGCCTGGGACCGCTCCTACGAGCAGTACTTC CASSAWDRSYEQYF
TRBJ2-7 TRBD2 - TRBV28 TGTGCCGGGAGGTCTAGCGGGGAATACGAGCAGTACTTC CAGRSSGEYEQYF
TRBJ2-5 - - TRBV28 TGTGCCAGCAGTTTTATTTTCGGATCGGAGGGGCACCAAGAGACCCAGTACTTC CASSFIFGSEGHQETQYF
TRBJ2-2 TRBD1 - TRBV29-1 TGCAGCGTTGAAGAGAAACAAAGTGCAGGGGGCATGGGCACCGGGGAGCTGTTTTTT CSVEEKQSAGGMGTGELFF
TRBJ2-7 - - TRBV4-1 TGCGCCAGCGGGACTGGGACCTACGAGCAGTACTTC CASGTGTYEQYF
TRBJ1-1 - - TRBV27 TGTGCCAGCAGGTTCAACAAAGAGGGCACTGAAGCTTTCTTT CASRFNKEGTEAFF
TRBJ2-5 - - TRBV11-2 TGTGCCAGCATGGAGGGACGGAGGGGCCTAGAGACCCAGTACTTC CASMEGRRGLETQYF
TRBJ1-1 TRBD1 - TRBV30 TGTGCCTGGAGTGAACACGGGACAGCGAGAAGTAGCAACACTGAAGCTTTCTTT CAWSEHGTARSSNTEAFF
TRBJ1-5 TRBD1 - TRBV11-2 TGTGCCAGCAGCTTAGAAACAGGGGGCAATCAGCCCCAGCATTTT CASSLETGGNQPQHF
TRBJ2-1 - - TRBV12-1 TGTGCCAGCAGCTTTGAGAAGACTAGCGGGATCCCCCCCTACAATGAGCAGTTCTTC CASSFEKTSGIPPYNEQFF
TRBJ2-1 TRBD2 - TRBV11-3 TGTGCCAGCAGCTTAGGACTAGCCCCCCCCTACAATGAGCAGTTCTTC CASSLGLAPPYNEQFF
TRBJ2-1 TRBD2 once TRBV7-2 TGTGCCAGCAGCCCACTAGCGACCCACTACAATGAGCAGTTCTTC CASSPLATHYNEQFF
TRBJ1-4 - - TRBV4-1 TGCGCCAGCAGCCAAGACGGGAGTTGGGGAACTAATGAAAAACTGTTTTTT CASSQDGSWGTNEKLFF
TRBJ2-1 - - TRBV11-3 TGTGCCAGCAGCTTAGTAGGGGCGGCTTACAATGAGCAGTTCTTC CASSLVGAAYNEQFF
TRBJ1-2 - - TRBV28 TGTGCCAGCCGAGGACCTGCCTTCTATGGCTACACCTTC CASRGPAFYGYTF
TRBJ1-2 TRBD1 - TRBV10-3 TGTGCCGCCTACGGGACAGGGGTGTGGGGCTACACCTTC CAAYGTGVWGYTF
TRBJ1-1 - - TRBV2 TGTGCCAGCAGGGGGGCCTCCCAGTCCGAAGCTTTCTTT CASRGASQSEAFF
TRBJ2-7 - - TRBV11-3 TGTGCCAGCAGCTTAGATGGGCAGGGGATCAACGAGCAGTACTTC CASSLDGQGINEQYF
TRBJ2-3 - - TRBV5-1 TGCGCCAGCAGCTTGGATGGACCTTTACCAGATACGCAGTATTTT CASSLDGPLPDTQYF
TRBJ2-7 TRBD1 - TRBV27 TGTGCCAGCAGTTTTACCGGACAGGGGGCGGGAGAGCAGTACTTC CASSFTGQGAGEQYF
TRBJ2-2 - - TRBV27 TGTGCCAGCAGTTTAGCCTATGGGGCCGGGGAGCTGTTTTTT CASSLAYGAGELFF
TRBJ2-1 - - TRBV5-1 TGCGCCAGCAGCTTGCTCTCAACTAGCCATGAGCAGTTCTTC CASSLLSTSHEQFF
TRBJ2-7 TRBD2 once TRBV6-5 TGTGCCAGCAGCGGACTAGCGGAGCTCCGGGGGCAGTACTTC CASSGLAELRGQYF
TRBJ2-5 TRBD2 - TRBV5-4 TGTGCCAGCAGCGCCCTAGCGGAAGAGACCCAGTACTTC CASSALAEETQYF
TRBJ2-2 TRBD2 - TRBV5-5 TGTGCCAGCAGCTTGAGGGCTAGCGGGTTGAACACCGGGGAGCTGTTTTTT CASSLRASGLNTGELFF
TRBJ1-6 - - TRBV27 TGTGCCAGCAGTGTTAGGTCTGGGGGGTCCTATAATTCACCCCTCCACTTT CASSVRSGGSYNSPLHF
TRBJ2-7 TRBD2 - TRBV7-9 TGTGCCAGCAGCTCGGTAGCGGGGGCCTACGAGCAGTACTTC CASSSVAGAYEQYF
TRBJ2-6 TRBD1 - TRBV10-3 TGTGCCATCAGCGGGACAGGGATCGGGGCCAACGTCCTGACTTTC CAISGTGIGANVLTF
TRBJ2-1 - - TRBV5-6 TGTGCCAGCAGCCTGGGACCATTCTACAATGAGCAGTTCTTC CASSLGPFYNEQFF
TRBJ2-7 - - TRBV7-2 TGTGCCAGCAGCTTACGCAGGACCTACGAGCAGTACTTC CASSLRRTYEQYF
TRBJ2-5 TRBD1 - TRBV11-1 TGTGCCAGCAGCTTAACCCCAGGGGGTGGGGAGACCCAGTACTTC CASSLTPGGGETQYF
TRBJ2-7 TRBD2 once TRBV4-2 TGTGCCAGCAGCCAAGATTCCAGCGGGAGTACCTACGAGCAGTACTTC CASSQDSSGSTYEQYF
TRBJ2-7 - - TRBV18 TGTGCCAGCTCACCAGGGTCAGCCTACGAGCAGTACTTC CASSPGSAYEQYF
TRBJ1-2 - - TRBV7-8 TGTGCCAGCAGCCCGGTGGCAGCATATGGCTACACCTTC CASSPVAAYGYTF
TRBJ1-4 - - TRBV7-3 TGTGCCAGCAGCTTAACCCCTAATGAAAAACTGTTTTTT CASSLTPNEKLFF
TRBJ2-3 - - TRBV10-2 TGCGCCAGCAGTGAGTCGAGGGTCACAGATACGCAGTATTTT CASSESRVTDTQYF
TRBJ2-1 TRBD2 - TRBV4-2 TGTGCCAGCAGCCAAGGGCGCTCTAGCGGGAGGGAGGATGAGCAGTTCTTC CASSQGRSSGREDEQFF
TRBJ1-1 - - TRBV29-1 TGCAGCGTTGAAGGCGGAGGTAACACTGAAGCTTTCTTT CSVEGGGNTEAFF
TRBJ1-4 - - TRBV4-3 TGCGCCAGCAGCCAAGACCCAGGCACAGATGCAACTAATGAAAAACTGTTTTTT CASSQDPGTDATNEKLFF
TRBJ2-1 TRBD2 - TRBV5-1 TGCGCCAGCACCGTCACCGGGACTAGCGGGAGCTCCTACAATGAGCAGTTCTTC CASTVTGTSGSSYNEQFF
TRBJ2-3 - - TRBV6-2/TRBV6-3 TGTGCCAGCAGTACAGCTCGACAGGGAGGCCTGCATAGCACAGATACGCAGTATTTT CASSTARQGGLHSTDTQYF
TRBJ2-2 - - TRBV28 TGTGCCAGCAGTTTAAGACTCGCCCTAACAGCAGGGGAGCTGTTTTTT CASSLRLALTAGELFF
TRBJ2-1 TRBD2 - TRBV6-8 TGTGCCAGCAGCGGAATAGCGGGAGAGAACAATGAGCAGTTCTTC CASSGIAGENNEQFF
TRBJ2-7 - - TRBV5-1 TGCGCCAGCAGCTCCTTAGAGAGCTCCTACGAGCAGTACTTC CASSSLESSYEQYF
TRBJ1-6 - - TRBV28 TGTGCCAGCACACATTACCGTGGGGGGAATTCACCCCTCCACTTT CASTHYRGGNSPLHF
TRBJ2-1 - - TRBV19 TGTGCCAGTATGAGTGGGGGGTCCTACAATGAGCAGTTCTTC CASMSGGSYNEQFF
TRBJ2-4 TRBD2 - TRBV5-4 TGTGCCAGCAGCACGGGACTAGCGGGAGGAGAGGAAAACATTCAGTACTTC CASSTGLAGGEENIQYF
TRBJ1-5 - - TRBV27 TGTGCCAGCGGAATACAGGGAGGAGGTGGCAATCAGCCCCAGCATTTT CASGIQGGGGNQPQHF
TRBJ1-6 TRBD1 - TRBV6-4 TGTGCCAGCAGATCCACAGGGGGCAGAGGTTCACCCCTCCACTTT CASRSTGGRGSPLHF
TRBJ2-5 - - TRBV5-4 TGTGCCAGCAGCTTGGTCGGCCAAGAGACCCAGTACTTC CASSLVGQETQYF
TRBJ1-2 - - TRBV11-2 TGTGCCAGCAGCTTACAAAAATATGGCTACACCTTC CASSLQKYGYTF
TRBJ2-1 - once TRBV5-8 TGTGCCAGCAGCTTGGGGACTATGTCCTACAATGAGCAGTTCTTC CASSLGTMSYNEQFF
TRBJ2-1 TRBD2 - TRBV4-3 TGCGCCAGCAGCCCCGGGACTAGCGGGAGGGATGAGCAGTTCTTC CASSPGTSGRDEQFF